The 18 T cell receptor beta chains in this list originate from one sample, sequenced in a study of T cells in Graves' hyperthyroidism and ophthalmopathy. The source material, RNA transcripts, was used to amplify TCR beta CDR3 regions. The HTBI primer set served for first-round RT-PCR of the TCR CDR3. Each CDR3 protein gets one entry after TCRdb re-called the multiplex PCR reads with MiXCR. The sample includes 500,000 to 750,000 distinct CDR3 sequences, approximately 15% of them seen just once. The sample was blood. The receptors originated from a woman younger than 30 with Graves' ophthalmopathy.

There are many counts of this clonotype. Here the CDR3 reads CASSLGGGAYEQYF. The CDR3 DNA sequence: TGTGCCAGCAGCTTAGGGGGGGGGGCCTACGAGCAGTACTTC. The chain is built from TRBV11-2 and TRBJ2-7; 7 bases match TRBD2. The germline CDR1 and CDR2 sequences are SGHAT and FQNNGV. After removal of 1 base from V and 2 bases from J, the junction contained 2 bases not matched to a gene. The CDR3 covers 14 residues.

The genes are TRBV7-9 and TRBJ2-1; no definite D call. Germline assignment: CDR1 SEHNR and CDR2 FQNEAQ (reference sequence). This CDR3 is built from 15 residues. V was pared by 2 bases and J by 6 bases, with 14 bases between. CDR3 sequence (DNA): TGTGCCAGCAGCTTAAAAGGGATGGGCCCCAATGAGCAGTTCTTC. As protein: CASSLKGMGPNEQFF.

This clonotype has ten or more counts. The gene calls are TRBV24-1 and TRBJ2-7; 7 bases are shared with TRBD2. The V gene end was trimmed by 3 bases and the J gene end by 3 bases; junction bases not matched to a gene: 4. Germline V lookup: CDR1 KGHDR, CDR2 SFDVKD. The CDR3 is made up of 14 amino acids. CDR3 amino acids: CATSDGPSGYEQYF. CDR3 bases: TGTGCCACCAGTGATGGTCCTAGCGGCTACGAGCAGTACTTC.

This clonotype was seen a few times. This sequence joins TRBV29-1 and TRBJ2-5; TRBD2 matches at 9 bases. The V segment lost 6 bases and the J segment 5 bases; nucleotides outside the gene matches: 13. This CDR3 has 15 amino acids. In germline, CDR1 is SQVTM, CDR2 ANQGSEA. This CDR3 reads CSVVPTSGSSETQYF. The CDR3, as DNA: TGCAGCGTGGTCCCGACTAGCGGAAGTTCCGAGACCCAGTACTTC.

This clonotype was detected many times. This chain links TRBV29-1 with TRBJ2-5; 9 bases line up with TRBD1. V dropped 6 bases and J dropped 4; count of bases not matched to a gene: 3. Germline-derived CDR1 and CDR2 are SQVTM and ANQGSEA. This CDR3 region has 12 residues. In nucleotides, the CDR3 is TGCAGCGTCGGACAGGGGAGAGAGACCCAGTACTTC. It encodes CSVGQGRETQYF.

This clonotype was detected many times. This rearrangement joins TRBV28 to TRBJ2-1; 13 nucleotides line up with TRBD2. The CDR3 contains 18 residues. CDR1 is MDHEN, CDR2 SYDVKM, per germline. The V segment lost 4 bases and the J segment 6 bases; nucleotides outside the gene matches: 12. The CDR3 here is CASSSDPLLAGGPNEQFF. In nucleotides, the CDR3 is TGTGCCAGCAGTTCGGACCCCCTACTAGCGGGAGGGCCCAATGAGCAGTTCTTC.

The J gene is TRBJ1-2, the V gene TRBV28; D not resolved. Per germline, CDR1 MDHEN and CDR2 SYDVKM. This CDR3 comprises 15 residues. Trimming took 2 bases from V and 7 from J, leaving 17 bases between them. DNA for the CDR3: TGTGCCAGCAGTTTAGATCCGACTGGGGTGTTTGGCTACACCTTC. Translation: CASSLDPTGVFGYTF.

This clonotype was seen only a few times. A read error may be the cause here, since a much bigger clone is one base away. The chain combines TRBV3-1 with TRBJ1-5; D ambiguous. Deletions cut 1 base from V and 6 bases from J, with 13 bases between. Germline V CDR1 and CDR2: LGHDT, YNNKEL (reference sequence). The CDR3 is 15 amino acids. The CDR3 loop is CASSQGTNAGQPQHF. The CDR3 DNA follows: TGTGCCAGCAGCCAAGGAACCAACGCAGGTCAGCCCCAGCATTTT.

This clonotype was observed a few times. The chain carries TRBV29-1 and TRBJ2-5, with D uncertain. This CDR3 has 14 amino acids. Deletions cut 1 base from V and 5 bases from J, with 14 bases between. Per the germline V gene, CDR1 is SQVTM and CDR2 is ANQGSEA. CDR3 DNA: TGCAGCGTTGAAGGTATTAAGGTTGGCGAGACCCAGTACTTC. Translation gives CSVEGIKVGETQYF.

This clonotype was picked up many times. This rearrangement joins TRBV19 to TRBJ1-1; D call uncertain. The CDR3 is 15 residues long. Germline loops: CDR1 LNHDA, CDR2 SQIVND (reference sequence). Trimming took off 2 bases at V and 0 bases at J, with 10 bases between the two ends. The CDR3 protein is CASSISGRLNTEAFF. In DNA form, the CDR3 reads TGTGCCAGTAGTATAAGTGGGCGGTTGAACACTGAAGCTTTCTTT.

The rearrangement uses TRBV15 and TRBJ2-5; possible D gene TRBD1, 5 bases. V dropped 0 bases and J dropped 7 bases, with 15 bases sitting between them. This CDR3 spans 15 amino acids. Germline V gene data show CDR1 as LNHNV and CDR2 as YYDKDF (reference sequence). The CDR3 coding sequence is TGTGCCACCAGCAGAGATCAGGGTCCCGCGCGGACCCAGTACTTC. Residues: CATSRDQGPARTQYF.

This clonotype was seen only a few times. The rearrangement joins TRBV6-1 to TRBJ1-1; 10 bases are a match to TRBD1. Looked up from germline, CDR1 is MNHNS and CDR2 is SASEGT. The CDR3 has 15 residues. The trim removed 5 bases at V and 4 bases at J, leaving 7 bases unmatched. The CDR3 loop is CASSITGQGSTEAFF. For the CDR3, the DNA is TGTGCCAGCAGTATAACGGGACAGGGGTCCACTGAAGCTTTCTTT.

This chain links TRBV7-3 with TRBJ2-7; 7 bases are shared with TRBD2. The germline V gene has CDR1 SGHTA and CDR2 FQGTGA. CDR3 length equals 13 residues. V was pared by 6 bases and J by 5 bases, with 7 bases of the junction left unmatched. CDR3 in DNA: TGTGCCAGCAGTCCATCGACTAGCAACGAGCAGTACTTC. This sequence encodes CASSPSTSNEQYF. Looking up the rest from reference TRBV7-3 and TRBJ2-7 gives the full variable domain: GAGVSQTPSNKVTEKGKYVELRCDPISGHTALYWYRQSLGQGPEFLIYFQGTGAADDSGLPNDRFFAVRPEGSVSTLKIQRTERGDSAVYLCASSPSTSNEQYFGPGTRLTVT.

V is TRBV5-1 and J is TRBJ2-3; 14 nucleotides line up with TRBD2. The CDR3 extends over 18 amino acids. The V gene's germline CDR1 is SGHRS and CDR2 YFSETQ. V shed 0 bases and J 2 bases; nucleotides not matched to a gene: 5. The CDR3 nucleotides are TGCGCCAGCAGCTTGGCCGGGACTAGCGGGAGCCTCACAGATACGCAGTATTTT. Protein: CASSLAGTSGSLTDTQYF.

This clonotype showed up many times. The chain uses TRBV7-9 and TRBJ2-7, with 8 bases fitting TRBD1. CDR1 and CDR2 (germline): SEHNR, FQNEAQ (reference sequence). The J segment lost 2 bases and the V segment lost 0 bases, leaving 15 bases of the junction unmatched. This CDR3 has 19 amino acids. In DNA, the CDR3 is TGTGCCAGCAGCTTAGCCCGGCGGTTTCGTGGACAGGGCCCCTACGAGCAGTACTTC. The encoded protein is CASSLARRFRGQGPYEQYF.

This clonotype was recorded at least ten times. The junction does not match germline at one end; this may be a read error. V is TRBV7-2 and J is TRBJ2-2; 9 positions agree with TRBD2. Germline assignment: CDR1 SGHTA and CDR2 FQGNSA. The CDR3 loop spans 15 amino acids. This chain's CDR3 is CASSIAGVGTGELFF. In DNA form, the CDR3 reads TGTGCCAGCAGCATAGCGGGAGTGGGAACCGGGGAGCTGTTTTTT.

Comment on this clonotype: This may come from a read error, since a much larger clone is one base off. The CDR3 spells CSARDLWRDLSNTEELFF. CDR3 coding DNA: TGCAGTGCTAGAGATCTATGGAGGGACCTCTCGAACACCGAGGAGCTGTTTTTT. J is TRBJ2-2 and V is TRBV20-1, with D tentatively TRBD2 (6 bases). Germline V gene data show CDR1 as DFQATT and CDR2 as SNEGSKA (reference sequence). CDR3 length: 18 amino acids.

The genes are TRBV20-1 and TRBJ2-3, with D tentatively TRBD2 (7 bases). Germline V gives CDR1 DFQATT, CDR2 SNEGSKA (reference sequence). Trimming cost V 5 bases and J 5 bases, with 17 bases left between them. The length of the CDR3 is 14 residues. The CDR3 region has the DNA TGCAGTGCTGCGGGGGCTAGCGTGATAGATACGCAGTATTTT. This gives the protein CSAAGASVIDTQYF.